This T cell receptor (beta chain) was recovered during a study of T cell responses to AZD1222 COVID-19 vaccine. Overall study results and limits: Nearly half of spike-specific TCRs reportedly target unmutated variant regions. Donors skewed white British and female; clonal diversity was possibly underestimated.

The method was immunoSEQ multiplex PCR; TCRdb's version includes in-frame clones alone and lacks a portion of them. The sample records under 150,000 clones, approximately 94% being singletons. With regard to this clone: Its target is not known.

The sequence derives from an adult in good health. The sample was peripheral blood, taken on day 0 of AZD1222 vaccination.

CDR3 nucleotides: TGTGCCAGTGAACAGGGTTCGGCTGGAAACACCATATATTTT. It is translated as CASEQGSAGNTIYF. The gene calls are TRBV19 and TRBJ1-3, with D perhaps matching TRBD1 (6 bases). The CDR3 contains 14 residues. V shed 8 bases and J shed 2 bases, with 13 bases lying between them. The germline V gene encodes CDR1 LNHDA and CDR2 SQIVND (reference sequence). The full variable domain, rest sourced from reference TRBV19 and TRBJ1-3, is DGGITQSPKYLFRKEGQNVTLSCEQNLNHDAMYWYRQDPGQGLRLIYYSQIVNDFQKGDIAEGYSVSREKKESFPLTVTSAQKNPTAFYLCASEQGSAGNTIYFGEGSWLTVV.